This T cell receptor (beta chain) comes out of a study of post-analysis software for immune sequencing data. Findings and caveats of the study: Diversity measured as normalized Chao1 was significantly lower in multiple sclerosis patients than in controls. TRBV5-6, TRBV5-1 and TRBV20-1 were among roughly five TRBV segments more frequent in patients than controls.

The length of the CDR3 is 19 residues. Germline CDR1 reads SGHRS; CDR2 reads YFSETQ. cDNA libraries of TCR beta carried unique molecular identifiers. TCRdb reprocessed the PCR reads via MiXCR and lists one record per CDR3 protein. The data contain 700,000 to 800,000 distinct CDR3 sequences, about 32% of them singletons. With regard to this clonotype: Its matching antigen is unknown. The junction departs from the called germline gene at one end, perhaps through a read error.

The clonotype comes from a girl between 10 and 17 years old with multiple sclerosis. V gene TRBV5-1 combines with J gene TRBJ1-1, with D possibly being TRBD1 (6 bases). Specimen: blood. The CDR3 here is CASSLRPGQRGGWDTEAFF. CDR3 nucleotides: TGCGCCAGCAGCTTACGACCGGGACAACGGGGGGGTTGGGACACTGAGGCTTTCTTT.